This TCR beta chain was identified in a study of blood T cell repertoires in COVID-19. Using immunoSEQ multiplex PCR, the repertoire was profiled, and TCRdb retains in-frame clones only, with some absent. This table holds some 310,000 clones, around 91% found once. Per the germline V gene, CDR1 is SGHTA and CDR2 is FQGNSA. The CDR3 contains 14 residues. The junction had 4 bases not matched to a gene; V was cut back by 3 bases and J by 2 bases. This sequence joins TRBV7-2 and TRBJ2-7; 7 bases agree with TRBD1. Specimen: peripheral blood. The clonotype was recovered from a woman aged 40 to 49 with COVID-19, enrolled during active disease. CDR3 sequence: CASSLTGSPYEQYF. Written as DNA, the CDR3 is TGTGCCAGCAGCTTGACAGGGTCCCCCTACGAGCAGTACTTC.